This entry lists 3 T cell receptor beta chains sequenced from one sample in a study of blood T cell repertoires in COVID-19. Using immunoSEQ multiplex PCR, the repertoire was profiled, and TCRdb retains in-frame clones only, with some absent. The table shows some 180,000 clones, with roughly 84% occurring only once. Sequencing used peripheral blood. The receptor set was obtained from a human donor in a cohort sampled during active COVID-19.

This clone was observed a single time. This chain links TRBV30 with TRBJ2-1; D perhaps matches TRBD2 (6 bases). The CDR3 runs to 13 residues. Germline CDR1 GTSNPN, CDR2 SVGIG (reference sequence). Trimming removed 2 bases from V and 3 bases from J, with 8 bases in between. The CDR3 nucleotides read TGTGCCTGGAGTAGCGGGTACTACAATGAGCAGTTCTTC. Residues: CAWSSGYYNEQFF.

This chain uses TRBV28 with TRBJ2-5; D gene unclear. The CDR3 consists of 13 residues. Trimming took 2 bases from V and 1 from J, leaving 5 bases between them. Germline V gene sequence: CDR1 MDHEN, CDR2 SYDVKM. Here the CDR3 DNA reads TGTGCCAGCAGTTTACTCGGCCAAGAGACCCAGTACTTC. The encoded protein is CASSLLGQETQYF.

The CDR3 region has the DNA TGTGCCAGCAGCTTAGACCTAGAGACGCACTACGAGCAGTACTTC. It specifies CASSLDLETHYEQYF. The chain has TRBV11-2 and TRBJ2-7, with D uncertain. Trimming took 0 bases from V and 3 from J, leaving 12 bases between them. The CDR3 length is 15 residues. The germline V gene encodes CDR1 SGHAT and CDR2 FQNNGV.